This T cell receptor (beta chain) was found in a study of OX40 agonist ivuxolimab in advanced cancers. Study-level information: An agonistic human IgG2 monoclonal antibody against OX40 (CD134) was given. Allowance was made for prior anti-PD-1, anti-PD-L1 or anti-CTLA-4 therapy, and about 40% had some. Findings of the study overall: Among T cells, CD8+ cells averaged more expanded clones than CD4+ cells. Clonal expansion by week 6 occurred in CD4+ and CD8+ blood T cells (at 0.1 to 3.0 mg/kg).

Worth noting for this clone: Its target is not known.

Per germline, CDR1 SGHDT and CDR2 YYEEEE. There are 15 residues in the CDR3. After removal of 5 bases from V and 4 bases from J, the junction contained 10 bases not matched to a gene. Produced via immunoSEQ multiplex PCR; TCRdb's table is partial and in-frame only. The sample gives roughly 80,000 clones, 90% of which show up once; approximately 0.69% is in the top ten. This chain joins TRBV5-6 and TRBJ2-7; 9 bases map to TRBD1. The source of this sequence is an adult with an advanced solid tumor such as melanoma, head and neck, liver or kidney cancer. The sequencing used CD4+ or CD8+ T cells sorted from blood, collected in a trial of the OX40 agonist ivuxolimab. The CDR3 reads CASRVFGTGLYEQYF. CDR3 in DNA: TGTGCCAGCAGGGTGTTCGGGACAGGGTTGTACGAGCAGTACTTC. Supplemented by reference TRBV5-6 and TRBJ2-7, the full variable domain reads DAGVTQSPTHLIKTRGQQVTLRCSPKSGHDTVSWYQQALGQGPQFIFQYYEEEERQRGNFPDRFSGHQFPNYSSELNVNALLLGDSALYLCASRVFGTGLYEQYFGPGTRLTVT.